This T cell receptor (beta chain) was identified during a study of CD8+ T cells in alopecia areata. Sequencing templates came from extracted RNA that was reverse transcribed into cDNA. Produced via immunoSEQ multiplex PCR; TCRdb's table is partial and in-frame only. The data hold about 200,000 clones, with 45% to 65% observed a single time. CDR3 length: 16 residues. The V and J ends lost 4 bases and 4 bases, in that order; junction bases with no gene match: 11. Germline V gives CDR1 SGDLS, CDR2 YYNGEE. Treatment described: oral pan-JAK inhibitor, 5-10 mg twice daily. The sequence derives from a human donor with alopecia areata. This chain joins TRBV9 and TRBJ2-5, with 9 bases identical to TRBD1. Sequenced here: CD4+ T cells sorted from blood, sampled at week 4, from a patient treated with tofacitinib. The chain's CDR3 is CASSTLGQGPAETQYF. In DNA form, the CDR3 reads TGTGCCAGCAGCACACTAGGACAGGGGCCCGCAGAGACCCAGTACTTC.